This T cell receptor beta chain was documented in a study of regulatory T cells in long-lasting Graves disease. Study conclusions and caveats: Relative to newly diagnosed Graves' patients, persistent ones had lower TCR diversity.

Through Arm-PCR of CDR3 regions and iRepertoire HTBI primers, TCR beta libraries were built. TCRdb independently ran MiXCR on the multiplex PCR reads; one entry per CDR3 protein. The table lists about 420,000 distinct CDR3 sequences, roughly 17% of them singletons. Time point here: newly diagnosed GD, antithyroid drugs for less than 3 months. The TCR library used RNA extracted from PBMCs. Concerning this clonotype: Antigen: not known.

This same sample was also part of a study on T cells in Graves' hyperthyroidism and ophthalmopathy. That paper adds: Disease duration under 2 months; hyperthyroidism patients were aged 18 to 65.

The specimen was peripheral blood mononuclear cells (PBMCs), collected at new diagnosis, from a patient treated with antithyroid drugs. The sequence was obtained from a woman under 30 with Graves disease.

CDR3 in amino acids: CASSLARDPAKGTQYF. DNA for the CDR3: TGTGCCAGCAGCTTAGCCCGGGACCCGGCCAAAGGTACGCAGTATTTT. The chain joins TRBV7-6 to TRBJ2-3, with D perhaps being TRBD1 or TRBD2 (5 bases each). Deletions cut 0 bases from V and 8 bases from J, with 18 bases between. Germline V lookup: CDR1 SGHVS, CDR2 FNYEAQ. The CDR3 sequence is 16 residues long.